These 24 T cell receptor beta chains were sequenced from one sample in a study of T cell responses to AZD1222 COVID-19 vaccine. Here immunoSEQ multiplex PCR was the method, and the copy in TCRdb shows in-frame clones only, minus some. The sample has 55,000 to 90,000 clones; less than 90% are singletons. The specimen comprised peripheral blood, sampled on day 0 of AZD1222 vaccination. The origin of the receptors is an adult in good health.

This clone has only one observation. The chain employs TRBV6-6 and TRBJ1-5; 7 bases fit TRBD1. The CDR3 loop spans 13 amino acids. After removal of 4 bases from V and 6 bases from J, the junction contained 3 bases not matched to a gene. Germline CDR1 is MNHNY and CDR2 is SVGAGI (reference sequence). CDR3 region: CASSWDSVQPQHF. The CDR3 DNA sequence: TGTGCCAGCAGTTGGGACAGCGTTCAGCCCCAGCATTTT.

V usage is TRBV6-6 and J usage is TRBJ2-1, with TRBD2 matching over 9 bases. This CDR3 comprises 16 residues. J gave up 6 bases and V 8 bases, and 14 bases lay outside the gene matches. Germline V gene data show CDR1 as MNHNY and CDR2 as SVGAGI (reference sequence). The CDR3 DNA reads TGTGCCAGCCGAAGCTCCGGGACTAGCAATCGCAATGAGCAGTTCTTC. Translating gives CASRSSGTSNRNEQFF.

This chain joins TRBV6-5 and TRBJ1-6, with D possibly being TRBD1 (5 bases). CDR3 size: 14 residues. In germline, CDR1 is MNHEY, CDR2 SVGAGI. V was shortened by 4 bases and J by 7 bases, with 11 bases between the two germline ends. The CDR3 sequence is CASSSGTTNSPLHF. DNA for the CDR3: TGTGCCAGCAGTTCCGGGACTACCAATTCACCCCTCCACTTT.

V is TRBV19 and J is TRBJ1-5; D gene uncertain. The CDR3 has 14 amino acids. CDR1 and CDR2 (germline): LNHDA, SQIVND (reference sequence). Deletions cut 3 bases from V and 3 bases from J, with 9 bases between. The CDR3 sequence is CASSIILLNQPQHF. The CDR3 nucleotides read TGTGCCAGTAGTATTATTCTCCTCAATCAGCCCCAGCATTTT.

This chain uses TRBV4-2 with TRBJ2-3, with D perhaps matching TRBD2 (5 bases). This CDR3 is 16 amino acids long. Germline loops: CDR1 LGHNA, CDR2 YNFKEQ. V lost 0 bases and J lost 7, with 17 bases in between. Written as DNA, the CDR3 is TGTGCCAGCAGCCAAGATGGGTCAGTTAACGGGAATACGCAGTATTTT. Translated: CASSQDGSVNGNTQYF.

The chain employs TRBV4-1 and TRBJ2-1; 11 bases match TRBD1. Unmatched junction bases numbered 11, after V lost 0 bases and J lost 7 bases. Germline V gene data show CDR1 as MGHRA and CDR2 as YSYEKL. The CDR3 is made up of 18 amino acids. The CDR3 here is CASSQDWVDRGLRNEQFF. Written as DNA, the CDR3 is TGCGCCAGCAGCCAAGATTGGGTGGACAGGGGGCTAAGGAATGAGCAGTTCTTC.

About this clone: Germline is not matched at one junction end, which may reflect a read error. The chain uses TRBV7-2 and TRBJ1-2, with D maybe TRBD1 (5 bases). This CDR3 spans 12 amino acids. Germline loops: CDR1 SGHTA, CDR2 FQGNSA. The chain's CDR3 is CAGSLQDYGYTF. The CDR3 bases are TGTGCCGGCAGCTTACAGGACTATGGCTACACCTTC.

The CDR3 bases are TGTGCCTGGAGGGAGGGAAATACGGTCAATCAGCCCCAGCATTTT. As protein: CAWREGNTVNQPQHF. This chain connects TRBV30 to TRBJ1-5; D remains unclear. The V gene lost 3 bases and the J gene lost 3 bases, with 15 bases spanning the gap. Looked up from germline, CDR1 is GTSNPN and CDR2 is SVGIG (reference sequence). The length of the CDR3 is 15 residues.

This chain uses TRBV5-6 with TRBJ1-4; D unresolved. The germline V gene has CDR1 SGHDT and CDR2 YYEEEE. The CDR3 sequence is 13 residues long. V lost 7 bases to trimming and J lost 3 bases, with 10 bases between them. The CDR3 region is CASSWFSNEKLFF. CDR3 nucleotides: TGTGCCAGCTCATGGTTCTCTAATGAAAAACTGTTTTTT.

This clone was seen only once. This chain uses TRBV7-2 with TRBJ2-3; D tentatively reads TRBD1 or TRBD2 (5 bases each). Trimming took 2 bases from V and 1 from J, leaving 13 bases between them. Germline V gives CDR1 SGHTA, CDR2 FQGNSA. The CDR3 is 16 residues long. The DNA for the CDR3 is TGTGCCAGCAGCTTATTTCCCCGGGGCCGCACAGATACGCAGTATTTT. This translates into CASSLFPRGRTDTQYF.

The chain employs TRBV7-2 and TRBJ2-5; D is unclear. Trimming shortened V by 3 bases and J by 4 bases, and 9 bases separated the two germline ends. Germline V gene lookup returns CDR1 SGHTA and CDR2 FQGNSA. The CDR3 consists of 13 residues. In DNA form, the CDR3 reads TGTGCCAGCAGCTTCGCCCGGAGAGAGACCCAGTACTTC. Amino acid sequence: CASSFARRETQYF. Filled out from reference TRBV7-2 and TRBJ2-5, the complete variable domain reads GAGVSQSPSNKVTEKGKDVELRCDPISGHTALYWYRQSLGQGLEFLIYFQGNSAPDKSGLPSDRFSAERTGGSVSTLTIQRTQQEDSAVYLCASSFARRETQYFGPGTRLLVL.

CDR3 region: CASSVAGGPEEQYF. DNA of the CDR3: TGTGCCAGCAGCGTGGCGGGGGGGCCTGAGGAGCAGTACTTC. The chain links TRBV9 to TRBJ2-7; TRBD2 aligns across 9 bases. This CDR3 spans 14 amino acids. Germline V gene lookup returns CDR1 SGDLS and CDR2 YYNGEE. Unmatched junction bases numbered 7, after V lost 2 bases and J lost 7 bases.

The genes are TRBV3-1 (or the pseudogene TRBV3-2) and TRBJ1-2; D perhaps matches TRBD1 (6 bases). Looked up from germline, CDR1 is LGHDT and CDR2 is YNNKEL (reference sequence). V was pared by 1 base and J by 6 bases, with 18 bases between. CDR3 length: 16 amino acids. The CDR3 DNA sequence: TGTGCCAGCAGCCAAGGATCCTTTCGGAGGGGGAATGGCTACACCTTC. It encodes CASSQGSFRRGNGYTF.

This chain uses TRBV19 with TRBJ1-5; D is uncertain. The CDR3 is made up of 17 amino acids. Germline values: CDR1 LNHDA, CDR2 SQIVND (reference sequence). The V end was cut by 3 bases, the J end by 4 bases, with 19 bases between. The DNA of the CDR3 is TGTGCCAGTAGTATTTCGAACCCCCGAGCTACGAATCAGCCCCAGCATTTT. Amino acids: CASSISNPRATNQPQHF.

This rearrangement joins TRBV3-1 (or the pseudogene TRBV3-2) to TRBJ1-2; D uncertain. V lost 3 bases to trimming and J lost 3 bases, with 17 bases between them. The CDR3 runs 16 residues. CDR1 is LGHDT, CDR2 YNNKEL, per germline (reference sequence). The CDR3 DNA sequence: TGTGCCAGCAGCCATGTGGGGTTGACCATCGACTATGGCTACACCTTC. Residues: CASSHVGLTIDYGYTF.

The rearrangement links TRBV7-2 to TRBJ2-1; unclear D gene. The CDR3 runs to 13 residues. Germline-derived CDR1 and CDR2 are SGHTA and FQGNSA. Between the trimmed V and J ends, which lost 3 bases and 4 bases, there was a span of 7 bases. The CDR3 DNA reads TGTGCCAGCAGCTTTGGCCGATACAATGAGCAGTTCTTC. Its translation: CASSFGRYNEQFF. Full variable domain (missing parts from reference TRBV7-2 and TRBJ2-1): GAGVSQSPSNKVTEKGKDVELRCDPISGHTALYWYRQSLGQGLEFLIYFQGNSAPDKSGLPSDRFSAERTGGSVSTLTIQRTQQEDSAVYLCASSFGRYNEQFFGPGTRLTVL.

The chain joins TRBV7-3 to TRBJ2-3; TRBD2 aligns across 10 bases. The junction had 4 bases not matched to a gene; V was cut back by 2 bases and J by 2 bases. The CDR3 extends over 16 amino acids. The germline gives CDR1 SGHTA, CDR2 FQGTGA. CDR3 DNA sequence: TGTGCCAGCAGCTTATTAGCGGGGGGAACCACAGATACGCAGTATTTT. Encoded protein: CASSLLAGGTTDTQYF.

The chain combines TRBV2 with TRBJ2-7; 9 bases match TRBD2. The CDR3 runs to 14 residues. J lost 6 bases, V lost 7 bases, and 10 bases had no gene match. Per germline, CDR1 SNHLY and CDR2 FYNNEI. The CDR3 region is CASIRMGLAGEQYF. The DNA of the CDR3 is TGTGCCAGCATTAGAATGGGACTAGCAGGCGAGCAGTACTTC.

The gene calls are TRBV5-4 and TRBJ2-2, with 7 bases aligning to TRBD2. Unmatched junction bases numbered 8, after V lost 0 bases and J lost 3 bases. Germline values: CDR1 SGHNT, CDR2 YYREEE (reference sequence). CDR3 length equals 17 residues. The CDR3 is CASSLGVTGGYTGELFF. The CDR3 bases are TGTGCCAGCAGCTTGGGGGTTACGGGGGGTTACACCGGGGAGCTGTTTTTT.

The chain uses TRBV20-1 and TRBJ2-3; maybe TRBD1 (5 bases). Germline CDR1 reads DFQATT; CDR2 reads SNEGSKA (reference sequence). V lost 3 bases to trimming and J lost 0 bases, with 13 bases between them. CDR3 length equals 15 residues. This CDR3 is CSASDQGSSTDTQYF. In DNA form, the CDR3 reads TGCAGTGCTAGTGACCAGGGATCGAGCACAGATACGCAGTATTTT.

As DNA, the CDR3 is TGTGCCTGGAGTCAACGACAGGGACACTATGGCTACACCTTC. The encoded protein is CAWSQRQGHYGYTF. This rearrangement joins TRBV30 to TRBJ1-2; 7 nucleotides line up with TRBD1. Trimming at V came to 2 bases and at J to 3 bases, leaving 6 bases not matched to a gene. The CDR3 is made up of 14 amino acids. Germline CDR1 is GTSNPN and CDR2 is SVGIG (reference sequence).

The V and J genes are TRBV6-1 and TRBJ1-1; D ambiguous. CDR1 is MNHNS and CDR2 is SASEGT in the germline V gene. CDR3 size: 12 residues. The V end lost 2 bases, the J end lost 8 bases, and 9 bases lay between the germline ends. CDR3 coding DNA: TGTGCCAGCAGTGAACAGGCCAGAGAAGCTTTCTTT. Its translation is CASSEQAREAFF.

The V call is TRBV30, the J call TRBJ1-2, with D tentatively TRBD1 (5 bases). Germline lookup yields CDR1 GTSNPN and CDR2 SVGIG (reference sequence). Trimming cost V 0 bases and J 4 bases, with 12 bases left between them. The CDR3 runs 14 residues. CDR3 residues: CAWSVGGGAYGYTF. CDR3 DNA sequence: TGTGCCTGGAGTGTAGGCGGAGGGGCCTATGGCTACACCTTC.

The chain couples TRBV7-2 to TRBJ2-3; D remains ambiguous. The CDR3 has 15 amino acids. Trimming shortened V by 1 base and J by 0 bases, and 8 bases separated the two germline ends. Germline assignment: CDR1 SGHTA and CDR2 FQGNSA. The CDR3: CASSLVVESTDTQYF. The CDR3 DNA is TGTGCCAGCAGCTTAGTGGTCGAGAGCACAGATACGCAGTATTTT.